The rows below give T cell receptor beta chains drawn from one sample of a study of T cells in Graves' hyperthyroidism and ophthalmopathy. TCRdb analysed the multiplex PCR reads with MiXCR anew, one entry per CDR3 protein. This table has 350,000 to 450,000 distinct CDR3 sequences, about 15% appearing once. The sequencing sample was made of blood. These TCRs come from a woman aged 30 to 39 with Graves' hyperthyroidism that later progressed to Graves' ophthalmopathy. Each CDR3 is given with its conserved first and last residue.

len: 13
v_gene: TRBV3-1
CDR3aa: CASSQDGAASQFF

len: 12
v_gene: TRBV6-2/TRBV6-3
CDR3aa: CASRDNNSPLHF

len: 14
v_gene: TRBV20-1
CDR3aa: CSARSGGPTYEQYF

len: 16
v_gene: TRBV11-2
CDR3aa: CASSLRLAGGYNEQFF

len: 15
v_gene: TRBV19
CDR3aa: CASTILGTGDEKLFF

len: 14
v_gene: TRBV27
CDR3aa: CASSLNGQGSEAFF

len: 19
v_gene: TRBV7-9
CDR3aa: CASSLGGDRTHSGANVLTF

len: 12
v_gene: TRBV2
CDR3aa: CATTTGSGGYTF

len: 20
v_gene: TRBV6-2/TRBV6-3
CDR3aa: CASSYDPEGPGKKSTDTQYF

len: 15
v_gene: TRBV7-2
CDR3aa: CASSFWGGPNTEAFF

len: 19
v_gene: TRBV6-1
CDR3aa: CASSEVVTSGRGRTGELFF

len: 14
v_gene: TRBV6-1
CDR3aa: CASSTRARGYDYTF

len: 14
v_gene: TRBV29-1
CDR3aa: CSARGGAGAGELFF

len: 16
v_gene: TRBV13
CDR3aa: CASSLGGGHSFCEQYF

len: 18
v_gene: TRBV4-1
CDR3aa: CASSQATAVHSNTGELFF

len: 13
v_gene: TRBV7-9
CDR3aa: CASSPPLGNTIYF

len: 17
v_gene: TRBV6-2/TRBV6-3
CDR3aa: CVSSRSGNPLSQETQYF

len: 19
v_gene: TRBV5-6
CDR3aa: CASSGTGTGDLSGANVLTF

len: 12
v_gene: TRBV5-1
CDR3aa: CASSLVKGGYTF

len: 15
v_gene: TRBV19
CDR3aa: CASSMRAGINTEAFF

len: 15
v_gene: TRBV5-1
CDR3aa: CASSFLEQGNSPLHF

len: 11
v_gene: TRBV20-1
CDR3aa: CSATMGETQYF

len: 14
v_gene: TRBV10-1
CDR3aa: CASSDSEVPGELFF

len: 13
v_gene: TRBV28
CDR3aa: CASSLISAETQYF

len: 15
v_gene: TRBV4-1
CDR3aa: CASSQVTGFVTEAFF

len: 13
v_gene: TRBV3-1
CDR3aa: CASSAQAYSAQYF

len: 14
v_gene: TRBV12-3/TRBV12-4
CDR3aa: CASRGGPGGETQYF

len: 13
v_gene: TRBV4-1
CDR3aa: CASSQVPGDEQFF

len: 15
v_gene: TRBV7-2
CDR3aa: CASSSRGGVGYGYTF

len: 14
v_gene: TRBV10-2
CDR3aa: CASSTALSGEVQYF

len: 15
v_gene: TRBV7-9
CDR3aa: CASSLAQGLGDTQYF

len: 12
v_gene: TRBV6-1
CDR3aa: CASRHSTGELFF

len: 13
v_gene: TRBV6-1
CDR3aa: CASSEVHTGELFF

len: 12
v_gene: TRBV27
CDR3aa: CASSTSAGELFF

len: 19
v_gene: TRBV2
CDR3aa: CASSPLWWAGANSGNTIYF

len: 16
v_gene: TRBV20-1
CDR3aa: CSASSNRGQRIDEQFF

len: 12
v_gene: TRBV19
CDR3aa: CASSIFGGEAFF

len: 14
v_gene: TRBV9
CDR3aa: CASSVATGDYGYTF

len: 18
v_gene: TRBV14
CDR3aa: CASSQVAGATGWYTEAFF

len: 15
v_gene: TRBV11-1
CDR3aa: CASSPSGQIYNEQFF

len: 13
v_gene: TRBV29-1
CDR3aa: CSAKLVSDYEQYF

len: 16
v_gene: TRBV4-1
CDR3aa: CASSQDASGGTYEQYF

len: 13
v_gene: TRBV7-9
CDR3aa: CASSSGTGRRYTF

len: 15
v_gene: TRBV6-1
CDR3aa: CASSRAGTGYNEQFF

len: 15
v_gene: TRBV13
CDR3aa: CASSLEGGDSYEQYF

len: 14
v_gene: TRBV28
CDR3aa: CASSSAGFTGELFF

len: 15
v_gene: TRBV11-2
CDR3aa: CASSPTGGSINEQFF

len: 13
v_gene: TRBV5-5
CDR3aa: CASSLSMDYEQYF

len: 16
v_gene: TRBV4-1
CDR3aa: CASSHASGGATGELFF

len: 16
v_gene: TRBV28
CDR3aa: CASRGLSGRTYNEQFF

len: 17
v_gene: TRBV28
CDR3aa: CASSSGQENYSNQPQHF

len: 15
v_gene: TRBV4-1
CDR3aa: CASSPTPTGDTEAFF

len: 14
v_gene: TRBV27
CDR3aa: CASRPHARNYGYTF

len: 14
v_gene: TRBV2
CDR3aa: CASRLRGAGYGYTF

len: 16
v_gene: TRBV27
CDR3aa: CASSPKITGGGETQYF

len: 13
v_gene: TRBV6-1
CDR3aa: CASSLRANTEAFF

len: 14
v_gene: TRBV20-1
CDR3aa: CSAWDSYSNQPQHF

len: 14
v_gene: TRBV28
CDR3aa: CASRAHTSNQPQHF